This T cell receptor beta chain appears in the sequencing data of a study of early T cells in non-severe SARS-CoV-2 infection. The table lists this clonotype with many counts. CDR1 is SGHAT and CDR2 is FQNNGV in the germline V gene. CDR3 size: 15 residues. Between the trimmed V and J ends, which lost 5 bases and 5 bases, there was a span of 16 bases. TCRdb redid the calling of the 5' RACE reads with MiXCR, one entry per CDR3 protein. The sample records about 54,000 distinct CDR3 sequences, roughly 7.1% being singletons. This TCR derives from an adult who was a healthcare worker with PCR-confirmed SARS-CoV-2 infection or an uninfected control (not recorded which). Source: whole blood, taken at baseline. V usage is TRBV11-2 and J usage is TRBJ2-1, with D uncertain. CDR3 DNA: TGTGCCAGCAGCCTCAATACCGCCACCCACAATGAGCAGTTCTTC. This codes for CASSLNTATHNEQFF.